This T cell receptor (beta chain) was sequenced in a study of CD8 T cells in ankylosing spondylitis. Study findings and constraints: Relatively scarce in peripheral blood, disease-linked clones were CD8+.

After removal of 2 bases from V and 2 bases from J, the junction contained 8 bases not matched to a gene. The CDR3 has 15 amino acids. Germline assignment: CDR1 SQVTM and CDR2 ANQGSEA. From the 5' RACE reads, TCRdb called clonotypes with MiXCR, one entry per CDR3 protein. The data contain roughly 160,000 distinct CDR3 sequences, roughly 11% of them singletons. Notes on this clonotype: Its antigen remains unidentified.

The chain employs TRBV29-1 and TRBJ2-7, with TRBD1 identical over 8 bases. Sequenced input: blood, either unsorted or a sorted T cell fraction (not recorded which). This clonotype was sampled from a male donor with ankylosing spondylitis or in good health (not recorded which). CDR3 DNA sequence: TGCAGCGTTGAACGCTCGGGGACAGGAACCTACGAGCAGTACTTC. This gives the protein CSVERSGTGTYEQYF.